This TCR beta chain was sequenced for a study of cytomegalovirus exposure and HLA in healthy donors. Study-wide results and limits: Several of the most significant clusters were apparently associated with common viral pathogens in a later analysis.

In the PCR, 60 Vbeta and 13 Jbeta primers were used. The assay was immunoSEQ multiplex PCR, and TCRdb's table has in-frame clones only and misses some. The table has over 80,000 clones, about four fifths seen once. Only one count was recorded for this clone. Its cognate antigen is unknown. CDR3 size: 17 residues. Germline V lookup: CDR1 KGHSH, CDR2 LQKENI. Trimming at V came to 3 bases and at J to 0 bases, leaving 7 bases not matched to a gene. The sequencing input was PBMCs. This clonotype was obtained from a middle-aged man in good health and CMV-seropositive. The chain carries TRBV18 and TRBJ1-2; 10 positions agree with TRBD1. Here the CDR3 reads CASSPTTGGLSNYGYTF. CDR3 bases: TGTGCCAGCTCACCCACGACAGGGGGCCTTTCTAACTATGGCTACACCTTC. The full variable domain, with the rest looked up from reference TRBV18 and TRBJ1-2, is NAGVMQNPRHLVRRRGQEARLRCSPMKGHSHVYWYRQLPEEGLKFMVYLQKENIIDESGMPKERFSAEFPKEGPSILRIQQVVRGDSAAYFCASSPTTGGLSNYGYTFGSGTRLTVV.